This T cell receptor beta chain is from a study of blood T cell repertoires in COVID-19. Study-level background: The samples span acute and convalescent COVID-19 from the United States, Italy and Spain.

Repertoires were generated with immunoSEQ multiplex PCR, while TCRdb's copy carries only in-frame clones and drops some. Of about 190,000 clones in the sample, 70% to 85% are singletons; the top ten hold under 5.5%. This CDR3 contains 15 residues. The V gene's germline CDR1 is MNHEY and CDR2 SVGAGI. The trim removed 8 bases at V and 5 bases at J, leaving 14 bases unmatched. The chain carries TRBV6-5 and TRBJ1-2, with TRBD1 matching over 7 bases. The TCR was taken from a woman in her 30s with acute or convalescent COVID-19. Sequenced material: peripheral blood. The CDR3 DNA reads as TGTGCCAGCCTAAAAAGGGGGACAGATCAATATGGCTACACCTTC. Translating gives CASLKRGTDQYGYTF.